This T cell receptor (beta chain) was recorded in a study of blood T cells in healthy people across ages. The total RNA that was extracted per sample amounted to at least 5 micrograms. The second PCR ran about 6 to 12 cycles with a sample-barcoded 5' primer and J-beta primers. Every sample gave at least 2.5 million paired-end reads containing CDR3. TCRdb re-analysed the 5' RACE reads in MiXCR, keeping a single row per CDR3 protein. The table records 1.4 million to 1.5 million distinct CDR3 sequences, 42% of them present only once. Study findings and constraints: The study found more naive CD4+ cells and higher diversity in long-lived than aged donors. The recorded TCR beta diversity per million T cells decreased in a roughly linear manner with age.

Turning to this clonotype: Its antigen is as yet unknown. The junction does not match germline at one end; this may be a read error.

Sample: blood. The clonotype comes from a woman under 30 in good health.

CDR3 amino acids: CAGSQDTRRSKNIQYF. The CDR3 DNA reads as TGTGCCGGCAGCCAAGATACTAGACGATCCAAAAACATTCAGTACTTC. This chain connects TRBV3-1 to TRBJ2-4; a possible D gene is TRBD2 (5 bases). CDR1 LGHDT and CDR2 YNNKEL come from the germline V gene (reference sequence). The CDR3 loop spans 16 amino acids.